The clone carrying this T cell receptor (beta chain) occurred a few times. Its antigen is still unknown. Construction of TCR beta libraries was performed using quantitative 5'-RACE with molecular barcodes. MiXCR was run by TCRdb on the 5' RACE reads, yielding one entry per CDR3 protein. The sample shows some 330,000 distinct CDR3 sequences, approximately 8% of them seen only once. The data were obtained in a study of CD8 T cells in ankylosing spondylitis. The CDR3 runs to 15 residues. CDR1 and CDR2 (germline): KGHDR, SFDVKD. Trimming pared 6 bases from V and 7 bases from J, leaving 17 bases between. Study-level findings and limits: With a CD8+ phenotype, disease-linked clones were relatively rare in peripheral blood. What appeared characteristic of ankylosing spondylitis blood was a TCR beta motif of eight highly homologous variants. Past research had described some motif variants in reactive arthritis synovial fluid and blood. It was reported that disease-linked clones were significantly enriched in matched ankylosing spondylitis synovial fluid.

The chain is built from TRBV24-1 and TRBJ1-4; D unresolved. The TCR originated in a male donor with ankylosing spondylitis. The material sequenced was blood, either unsorted or a sorted T cell fraction (not recorded which). The CDR3 sequence: CATSISRQLGEKLFF. The CDR3 DNA is TGTGCCACCAGTATCTCAAGGCAACTCGGTGAAAAACTGTTTTTT.